This T cell receptor beta chain was sequenced during a study of blood T cells in healthy people across ages. Broader study findings: Diversity of TCR beta correlated strongly with naive T cell percentage.

The authors ran a second PCR of about 6 to 11 cycles using a sample-barcoded 5' primer and a J-beta primer mix. Each CDR3 protein is one row after TCRdb ran MiXCR on the 5' RACE reads. This sample yields roughly 800,000 distinct CDR3 sequences, of which 58% are seen a single time; 20% to 25% belongs to the top ten. V was pared by 4 bases and J by 1 base, with 16 bases between. In germline, CDR1 is LGHNA, CDR2 YNFKEQ. The CDR3 is made up of 16 amino acids. On this clonotype: What it binds is unknown.

The TCR comes from a man aged 25 to 45 in good health. Source material: blood. The chain couples TRBV4-2 to TRBJ1-1, with a possible D match to TRBD1 (6 bases). The CDR3 sequence is CASSRLQGRGNTEAFF. DNA of the CDR3: TGTGCCAGCAGCCGACTGCAGGGGCGGGGGAACACTGAAGCTTTCTTT.